What follows describes a single TCR beta chain. This clonotype was seen repeatedly, ten times or more. Its antigen has not been determined. No per-base quality is available; no much larger clone lies one base away. The CDR3 spans 13 residues, from the cysteine through the phenylalanine. The CDR3 DNA has 39 bases and is translated from base 1. In the germline V gene, CDR1 corresponds to SGHTA and CDR2 to FQGNSA. V trim: 5 bases; J trim: 9 bases; unmatched bases: 5. The meaning of the sample's time point label: sample taken at primary tumor resection. TCR sequencing used whole RNA extracted from tumor and nontumor lung tissue, or from cryopreserved PBMC samples, without cell sorting. The donors were fewer than 90 patients from the lung TRACERx cohort who had early-stage, untreated non-small cell lung cancer. A patient was chosen for TCR sequencing only when enough RNA was available from at least two tumor regions.

The sample is drawn from a study of spatial heterogeneity in lung cancer (dated by TCRdb to the late 2010s). For the wider study: Beta-chain transcripts were consistently detected in greater numbers than alpha-chain transcripts, which likely reflected higher beta-chain transcript abundance. In the raw uncorrected reads, each unique combination of TCR and UMI appeared on average more than ten times. TCR alpha and beta repertoires were quantitatively compared across multiple tumor regions, matched nontumor lung and blood in non-small cell lung cancer. TCR repertoire features were related to nonsynonymous mutation counts determined by whole-exome sequencing of tumor tissue. At surgery, both alpha and beta chains were TCR-sequenced in about 200 tumor regions, approximately 64 matched nontumor lung samples and some 56 PBMC samples. Findings and caveats that apply to the study as a whole: Confirming at a functional level the hypothesis that regional TCRs recognize regional mutations was considered to require additional single-cell paired TCR alpha and beta sequencing. Ubiquitous expanded tumor TCRs showed up in blood more often at tumor resection than at routine follow-up.

The library was produced with 5' RACE. For sequencing, a NextSeq 500 was employed. To allow correction of PCR and sequencing errors, the TCR library protocol tagged every TCR cDNA molecule with a unique molecular identifier. On the authors' methods: TCR identification, UMI-based error correction and CDR3 extraction were performed with Decombinator tools. Expanded TCRs were defined as those above a frequency of 2 per 1,000, corresponding to the top 1% of the tumor frequency distribution. Renyi diversity was computed with the R vegan package after each repertoire had been subsampled 100 times to 5,000 TCRs. CDR3 similarity networks were built from amino acid triplet string-kernel similarity, with CDR3s being connected when pairwise similarity was above 0.82. The public reads were reprocessed in TCRdb via fastp at Q25 and MiXCR, keeping in-frame beta chains. All rows with the same CDR3 protein become a single entry with the most common DNA and genes. The authors' filters were not applied to this entry. The sample table lists more than 20,000 distinct CDR3 sequences, 4.6% of them with a count of one. The top ten clonotypes cover roughly 36% of the sample.

The sequencing here drew on PBMCs, taken at surgery. In this chain, TRBV7-2 is recombined with TRBJ2-3; 10 nucleotides in the junction match TRBD2. This sequence was found in a male donor with early-stage non-small cell lung cancer. The sequenced DNA: TGTGCCAGCAGCCTACTAGCGGGGCAGACGCAGTATTTT. Translated, it reads CASSLLAGQTQYF.